These 4 T cell receptor beta chains originate from one sample sequenced in a study of T cells in Graves' hyperthyroidism and ophthalmopathy. It was RNA transcripts that yielded the amplified TCR beta CDR3 regions. Researchers ran a first-round RT-PCR on the TCR CDR3 using the HTBI primer set. One entry per CDR3 protein results from TCRdb running MiXCR on the multiplex PCR reads. The sample lists fewer than 450,000 distinct CDR3 sequences; 13% to 15% were seen once. Sequencing used blood. These TCRs come from a woman aged 55-70 years with Graves' ophthalmopathy.

This clonotype was counted ten times or more. The chain couples TRBV30 to TRBJ2-5, with 7 positions matching TRBD1. The germline CDR1 and CDR2 sequences are GTSNPN and SVGIG (reference sequence). The CDR3 is 12 amino acids. Unmatched junction bases numbered 3, after V lost 6 bases and J lost 2 bases. CDR3: CACSRGQETQYF. The DNA of the CDR3 is TGTGCCTGTTCCAGGGGGCAAGAGACCCAGTACTTC.

This clonotype was counted at least ten times. The rearrangement links TRBV7-2 to TRBJ2-5; D is uncertain. Germline V gene sequence: CDR1 SGHTA, CDR2 FQGNSA. Deletions cut 1 base from V and 0 bases from J, with 6 bases between. This CDR3 has 14 residues. For the CDR3, the DNA is TGTGCCAGCAGCTTAGTGTCTAACCAAGAGACCCAGTACTTC. This translates into CASSLVSNQETQYF. The variable domain in full, completed from reference TRBV7-2 and TRBJ2-5, reads GAGVSQSPSNKVTEKGKDVELRCDPISGHTALYWYRQSLGQGLEFLIYFQGNSAPDKSGLPSDRFSAERTGGSVSTLTIQRTQQEDSAVYLCASSLVSNQETQYFGPGTRLLVL.

There are many counts of this clonotype. This chain links TRBV30 with TRBJ1-1, with D possibly matching TRBD1 (6 bases). Germline V gene data show CDR1 as GTSNPN and CDR2 as SVGIG (reference sequence). The V gene lost 1 base and the J gene lost 1 base, with 13 bases spanning the gap. The CDR3 loop spans 15 amino acids. The CDR3 sequence is CAWSGYRAPNTEAFF. The CDR3 DNA sequence: TGTGCCTGGAGTGGGTACAGGGCCCCGAACACTGAAGCTTTCTTT.

This clonotype was found many times. The chain has TRBV20-1 and TRBJ2-3; 12 nucleotides match TRBD2. CDR1 and CDR2 (germline): DFQATT, SNEGSKA (reference sequence). With V trimmed by 0 bases and J by 3 bases, 7 bases remained unmatched. This CDR3 contains 17 residues. The CDR3 region has the DNA TGCAGTGCTAGAGACCTAGGACTAGCGGGAACTACAGATACGCAGTATTTT. Translated: CSARDLGLAGTTDTQYF.